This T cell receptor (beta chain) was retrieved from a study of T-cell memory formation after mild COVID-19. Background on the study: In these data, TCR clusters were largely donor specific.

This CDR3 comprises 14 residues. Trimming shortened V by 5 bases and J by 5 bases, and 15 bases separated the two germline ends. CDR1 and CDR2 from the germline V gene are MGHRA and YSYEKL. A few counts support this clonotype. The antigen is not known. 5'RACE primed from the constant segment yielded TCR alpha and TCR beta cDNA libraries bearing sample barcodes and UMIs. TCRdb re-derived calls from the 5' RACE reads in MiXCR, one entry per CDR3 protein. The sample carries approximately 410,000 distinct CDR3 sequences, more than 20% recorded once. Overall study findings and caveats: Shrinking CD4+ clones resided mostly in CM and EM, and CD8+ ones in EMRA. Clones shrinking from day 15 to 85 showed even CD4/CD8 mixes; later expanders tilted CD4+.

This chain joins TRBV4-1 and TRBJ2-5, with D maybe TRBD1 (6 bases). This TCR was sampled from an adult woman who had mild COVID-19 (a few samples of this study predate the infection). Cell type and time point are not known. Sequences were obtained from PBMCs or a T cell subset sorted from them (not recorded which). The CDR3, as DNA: TGCGCCAGCAGCACGAACAGGGATACGGAGACCCAGTACTTC. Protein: CASSTNRDTETQYF.